What follows describes a single T cell receptor (beta chain). Antigen specificity is unknown. Those who donated were healthy bone marrow donors. The CDR3 is 13 residues long. Trimming stripped 6 bases from V and 1 base from J, with 9 bases between. Germline lookup yields CDR1 MNHEY and CDR2 SMNVEV (reference sequence). This sample was included in a study of cytomegalovirus exposure and HLA in healthy donors. The wider study: From about 180 million T cells, an earlier analysis saw approximately 110 million unique TCR beta sequences.

Broader study findings: Among donors in an Asian-associated ancestry cluster, a later analysis reportedly found fewer N-insertions than the roughly 700-donor mean. Accurate predictions that matched the HLA-A and HLA-B alleles of most subjects were reportedly made from TCR beta sequences.

Primers for the PCR totalled 60 Vbeta and 13 Jbeta. The data were produced by immunoSEQ multiplex PCR, yet TCRdb's version contains in-frame clones alone and is incomplete. The table has roughly 250,000 clones, roughly four fifths seen once; the top ten hold 1.5% to 2.5%. The receptor was derived from a woman in her thirties or forties in good health and CMV-seropositive. Sequences were obtained from PBMCs. This sequence joins TRBV27 and TRBJ1-1; weak D call: TRBD1 (6 bases). CDR3 protein: CASRPGANTEAFF. The CDR3 DNA reads as TGTGCCAGCAGACCAGGGGCGAACACTGAAGCTTTCTTT.